One sample yielded the 32 T cell receptor beta chains listed below, sequenced in a study of chemoradiotherapy in HPV16-positive cancers. Assay used: immunoSEQ multiplex PCR; TCRdb lists only in-frame clones, some missing. The data hold about 3,600 clones, with 90% to 95% observed a single time. Sampling was carried out from a patient who underwent chemoradiotherapy. These receptors came from a human donor with HPV-associated anogenital cancer.

The chain has TRBV10-1 and TRBJ1-2; D might be TRBD1 (6 bases). The CDR3 spans 11 residues. The ends were cut back, 7 bases at V and 10 bases at J, with 13 bases in the middle. The V gene's germline CDR1 is WNHNN and CDR2 SYGVQD (reference sequence). Written as DNA, the CDR3 is TGCGCCAGCAAGGGAAGGACAGACTACACCTTC. Encoded protein: CASKGRTDYTF.

This chain joins TRBV5-6 and TRBJ2-3; D remains ambiguous. The germline V gene encodes CDR1 SGHDT and CDR2 YYEEEE. This CDR3 contains 14 residues. Deletions cut 1 base from V and 2 bases from J, with 8 bases between. Here the CDR3 DNA reads TGTGCCAGCAGCTTGAAACGTAACACAGATACGCAGTATTTT. Its protein product is CASSLKRNTDTQYF.

The chain joins TRBV14 to TRBJ1-4; 8 nucleotides agree with TRBD1. Germline V CDR1 and CDR2: SGHDN, FVKESK. The CDR3 runs to 15 residues. V trimming: 0 bases; J trimming: 10 bases; junction bases outside the gene matches: 7. The CDR3 loop reads CASSQEGRGQGKLFF. CDR3 DNA sequence: TGTGCCAGCAGCCAAGAAGGCAGGGGGCAAGGAAAACTGTTTTTT.

This clone was counted once. This chain joins TRBV5-1 and TRBJ1-2; D not resolved. Germline assignment: CDR1 SGHRS and CDR2 YFSETQ. V was clipped by 3 bases and J by 2 bases, with 14 bases between them. This CDR3 has 15 amino acids. CDR3 residues: CASSSGRIPNYGYTF. In DNA, the CDR3 is TGCGCCAGCAGCTCGGGGAGGATTCCAAACTATGGCTACACCTTC.

The chain carries TRBV6-5 and TRBJ2-2; no reliable D call. Germline V gene lookup returns CDR1 MNHEY and CDR2 SVGAGI. CDR3 length: 13 residues. Deletions cut 6 bases from V and 7 bases from J, with 12 bases between. The CDR3 loop is CASSSRGVGELFF. CDR3 nucleotides: TGTGCCAGCAGCTCACGCGGTGTCGGGGAGCTGTTTTTT.

This chain links TRBV5-6 with TRBJ2-7; D gene uncertain. The CDR3 is 11 amino acids. Between the trimmed V and J ends, which lost 3 bases and 0 bases, there was a span of 1 base. Germline CDR1 is SGHDT and CDR2 is YYEEEE. This CDR3 is CASSSSYEQYF. The CDR3 DNA reads as TGTGCCAGCAGCTCCTCCTACGAGCAGTACTTC. The full variable domain, with the rest looked up from reference TRBV5-6 and TRBJ2-7, is DAGVTQSPTHLIKTRGQQVTLRCSPKSGHDTVSWYQQALGQGPQFIFQYYEEEERQRGNFPDRFSGHQFPNYSSELNVNALLLGDSALYLCASSSSYEQYFGPGTRLTVT.

CDR3 amino acids: CASILGSLNYGYTF. The CDR3 DNA sequence: TGTGCCAGCATCTTGGGTTCCCTTAACTATGGCTACACCTTC. J is TRBJ1-2 and V is TRBV2; D unresolved. Germline V gives CDR1 SNHLY, CDR2 FYNNEI. The V end lost 7 bases, the J end lost 1 base, and 13 bases lay between the germline ends. The CDR3 is made up of 14 amino acids.

V is TRBV7-2 and J is TRBJ2-1; TRBD2 is a possible D gene (5 bases). The V end lost 4 bases, the J end lost 1 base, and 14 bases lay between the germline ends. Germline V gene lookup returns CDR1 SGHTA and CDR2 FQGNSA. CDR3 length: 16 residues. The DNA of the CDR3 is TGTGCCAGCAGCTCACCGGGGTATAGATCCTACAATGAGCAGTTCTTC. It specifies CASSSPGYRSYNEQFF. Full variable domain (missing parts from reference TRBV7-2 and TRBJ2-1): GAGVSQSPSNKVTEKGKDVELRCDPISGHTALYWYRQSLGQGLEFLIYFQGNSAPDKSGLPSDRFSAERTGGSVSTLTIQRTQQEDSAVYLCASSSPGYRSYNEQFFGPGTRLTVL.

The chain links TRBV30 to TRBJ2-7; D unresolved. The CDR3 is 14 residues long. Per the germline V gene, CDR1 is GTSNPN and CDR2 is SVGIG (reference sequence). V lost 4 bases and J 0 bases, leaving 13 bases between the germline ends. The CDR3 region is CAWTERLSSYEQYF. The CDR3 DNA is TGTGCCTGGACTGAGCGCCTGAGCTCCTACGAGCAGTACTTC.

The V and J genes are TRBV5-1 and TRBJ2-7; 8 nucleotides line up with TRBD2. The V and J ends lost 4 bases and 2 bases, in that order; junction bases with no gene match: 8. Germline V gives CDR1 SGHRS, CDR2 YFSETQ. The CDR3 is made up of 15 amino acids. DNA of the CDR3: TGCGCCAGCAGCCGCCTAGCGGGCCCTCCCTACGAGCAGTACTTC. Its protein is CASSRLAGPPYEQYF.

This clone is a singleton in its sample. This rearrangement joins TRBV9 to TRBJ2-1; tentative D call: TRBD2 (7 bases). The CDR3 extends over 14 amino acids. V was clipped by 6 bases and J by 5 bases, with 15 bases between them. Germline lookup yields CDR1 SGDLS and CDR2 YYNGEE. The DNA of the CDR3 is TGTGCCAGCAAAACAGGGACTATGAACAATGAGCAGTTCTTC. Its translation is CASKTGTMNNEQFF.

This chain joins TRBV9 and TRBJ2-7; the D gene is possibly TRBD1 (5 bases). V was cut by 0 bases and J by 5 bases, with 15 bases left in between. In germline, CDR1 is SGDLS, CDR2 YYNGEE. The CDR3 is made up of 15 amino acids. The CDR3 region has the DNA TGTGCCAGCAGCGTAGAGGCAGGGTGGAAGGACGAGCAGTACTTC. Translation: CASSVEAGWKDEQYF.

The chain employs TRBV5-1 and TRBJ1-6; possibly TRBD1 for D (6 bases). CDR1 is SGHRS, CDR2 YFSETQ, per germline. The CDR3 sequence is 16 residues long. The V end lost 1 base, the J end lost 6 bases, and 14 bases lay between the germline ends. The DNA for the CDR3 is TGCGCCAGCAGCTTGAAGCCCACAGGGAGTAATTCACCCCTCCACTTT. It codes for CASSLKPTGSNSPLHF.

The chain employs TRBV30 and TRBJ1-5; D not resolved. The CDR3 spans 14 residues. Germline V gene lookup returns CDR1 GTSNPN and CDR2 SVGIG (reference sequence). Trimming removed 2 bases from V and 0 bases from J, with 8 bases in between. The CDR3 sequence is CAWSHQYSNQPQHF. The CDR3 DNA sequence: TGTGCCTGGAGTCACCAATATAGCAATCAGCCCCAGCATTTT.

The V call is TRBV9, the J call TRBJ2-7; 11 nucleotides match TRBD1. The V gene's germline CDR1 is SGDLS and CDR2 YYNGEE. CDR3 length equals 16 residues. The V and J ends lost 4 bases and 6 bases, in that order; junction bases with no gene match: 12. CDR3 residues: CASSLTPGQGGGEQYF. In DNA form, the CDR3 reads TGTGCCAGCAGCCTGACCCCGGGACAGGGGGGAGGCGAGCAGTACTTC.

The chain carries TRBV10-2 and TRBJ2-3; 10 bases fit TRBD2. The V gene end was trimmed by 6 bases and the J gene end by 1 base; junction bases not matched to a gene: 4. Germline V lookup: CDR1 WSHSY, CDR2 SAAADI. The CDR3 covers 15 residues. The CDR3 protein is CASRLGLAGTDTQYF. For the CDR3, the DNA is TGCGCCAGCAGATTAGGACTAGCGGGCACAGATACGCAGTATTTT.

The chain has TRBV27 and TRBJ2-7; D is undetermined. Trimming left V 6 bases short and J 9 bases short, with 21 bases between. Per the germline V gene, CDR1 is MNHEY and CDR2 is SMNVEV (reference sequence). This CDR3 spans 14 amino acids. CDR3 in DNA: TGTGCCAGCAGCCAGGCCTACAGCAGCTCGGGGCAGTACTTC. It is translated as CASSQAYSSSGQYF.

This clone has just one count. The chain combines TRBV10-2 with TRBJ1-2; D is ambiguous. The CDR3 consists of 15 residues. Trimming shortened V by 5 bases and J by 2 bases, and 15 bases separated the two germline ends. From germline, CDR1 is WSHSY and CDR2 SAAADI. The CDR3 nucleotides read TGCGCCAGCAGTCTTTTGGCAGACCCAAACTATGGCTACACCTTC. Residues: CASSLLADPNYGYTF.

This clone was counted a single time. The J gene is TRBJ2-5, the V gene TRBV19; 8 bases fit TRBD2. V shed 1 base and J 6 bases; nucleotides not matched to a gene: 4. CDR3 length: 14 residues. Germline CDR1 is LNHDA and CDR2 is SQIVND (reference sequence). The chain's CDR3 is CASSIAGLEQTQYF. The CDR3 DNA reads TGTGCCAGTAGTATAGCGGGACTAGAGCAGACCCAGTACTTC.

V usage is TRBV12-5 and J usage is TRBJ2-5; D may match TRBD1 or TRBD2 (5 bases each). CDR3 length equals 14 residues. The ends were cut back, 1 base at V and 1 base at J, with 7 bases in the middle. CDR1 is LGHNT, CDR2 FRNRAP, per germline. The CDR3 loop is CASGLGGTQETQYF. The CDR3 bases are TGTGCTAGTGGTTTGGGGGGGACCCAAGAGACCCAGTACTTC.

The rearrangement uses TRBV19 and TRBJ2-7; 7 positions agree with TRBD1. The CDR3 contains 15 residues. V trimming: 4 bases; J trimming: 1 base; junction bases outside the gene matches: 7. Looked up from germline, CDR1 is LNHDA and CDR2 is SQIVND (reference sequence). The CDR3 protein is CASSRTGTDSYEQYF. The CDR3 DNA sequence: TGTGCCAGTAGTAGAACCGGGACAGATTCCTACGAGCAGTACTTC.

This clone was recorded once. This chain's CDR3 is CASTSPRLDTQYF. The DNA for the CDR3 is TGTGCCAGCACCTCCCCCCGATTGGATACGCAGTATTTT. V usage is TRBV5-6 and J usage is TRBJ2-3; D ambiguous. The germline CDR1 and CDR2 sequences are SGHDT and YYEEEE. This CDR3 spans 13 amino acids. Trimming stripped 6 bases from V and 6 bases from J, with 14 bases between. Drawing the rest from reference TRBV5-6 and TRBJ2-3, the complete variable domain is DAGVTQSPTHLIKTRGQQVTLRCSPKSGHDTVSWYQQALGQGPQFIFQYYEEEERQRGNFPDRFSGHQFPNYSSELNVNALLLGDSALYLCASTSPRLDTQYFGPGTRLTVL.

The chain couples TRBV6-1 to TRBJ2-7, with 8 bases identical to TRBD1. The CDR3 runs 14 residues. CDR1 is MNHNS and CDR2 is SASEGT in the germline V gene. V shed 8 bases, J shed 0 bases, and the junction held 6 bases outside the gene matches. Here the CDR3 reads CASWDRTTSYEQYF. CDR3 bases: TGTGCCAGCTGGGACAGGACTACCTCCTACGAGCAGTACTTC.

The genes are TRBV19 and TRBJ1-1, with 7 bases matching TRBD1. V trimming: 3 bases; J trimming: 1 base; junction bases outside the gene matches: 5. CDR3 length equals 15 residues. Germline V lookup: CDR1 LNHDA, CDR2 SQIVND (reference sequence). The CDR3 is CASSIRQGGNTEAFF. CDR3 coding DNA: TGTGCCAGTAGTATCCGACAGGGCGGGAACACTGAAGCTTTCTTT.

This chain's CDR3 is CASRAGTAGNTIYF. For the CDR3, the DNA is TGTGCCAGTAGGGCAGGGACCGCTGGAAACACCATATATTTT. The rearrangement links TRBV19 to TRBJ1-3, with a tentative D call TRBD1 (5 bases). The CDR3 runs to 14 residues. Germline V lookup: CDR1 LNHDA, CDR2 SQIVND (reference sequence). V was trimmed by 6 bases and J by 2 bases, leaving 11 bases between them.

This rearrangement joins TRBV27 to TRBJ2-1; no reliable D call. CDR1 is MNHEY and CDR2 is SMNVEV in the germline V gene (reference sequence). The CDR3 has 14 amino acids. V gave up 3 bases and J gave up 3 bases, with 9 bases separating them. CDR3 sequence (DNA): TGTGCCAGCAGTTTGGGTGGTTACTACAATGAGCAGTTCTTC. This encodes CASSLGGYYNEQFF.

The chain recombines TRBV5-6 with TRBJ2-5, with D possibly matching TRBD2 (5 bases). Germline CDR1 and CDR2: SGHDT and YYEEEE. CDR3 length: 15 amino acids. V was pared by 0 bases and J by 5 bases, with 14 bases between. CDR3 sequence (DNA): TGTGCCAGCAGCTTGGAAGCGCGGGTGGGCGAGACCCAGTACTTC. Encoded protein: CASSLEARVGETQYF. Looking up the rest from reference TRBV5-6 and TRBJ2-5 gives the full variable domain: DAGVTQSPTHLIKTRGQQVTLRCSPKSGHDTVSWYQQALGQGPQFIFQYYEEEERQRGNFPDRFSGHQFPNYSSELNVNALLLGDSALYLCASSLEARVGETQYFGPGTRLLVL.

This clone was observed a single time. This chain links TRBV19 with TRBJ2-7; 12 bases are shared with TRBD2. The junction had 6 bases not matched to a gene; V was cut back by 5 bases and J by 4 bases. CDR1 LNHDA and CDR2 SQIVND come from the germline V gene (reference sequence). The CDR3 covers 15 residues. The CDR3 DNA reads as TGTGCCAGTAGTCTAGCGGGAGGGCCCCGATACGAGCAGTACTTC. It yields the protein CASSLAGGPRYEQYF.

The chain uses TRBV4-2 and TRBJ2-3, with 7 bases matching TRBD1. Germline V gives CDR1 LGHNA, CDR2 YNFKEQ. V lost 5 bases to trimming and J lost 2 bases; unmatched junction nucleotides: 10. The CDR3 has 16 amino acids. The CDR3 protein is CASSFATGTATDTQYF. CDR3 sequence (DNA): TGTGCCAGCAGCTTCGCAACCGGGACAGCCACAGATACGCAGTATTTT.

The chain has TRBV5-6 and TRBJ2-2, with a possible D match to TRBD1 (5 bases). The V end lost 3 bases, the J end lost 0 bases, and 9 bases lay between the germline ends. CDR3 size: 15 residues. The germline V gene has CDR1 SGHDT and CDR2 YYEEEE. Here the CDR3 DNA reads TGTGCCAGCAGCTCAGACAGTTCGAACACCGGGGAGCTGTTTTTT. Its protein product is CASSSDSSNTGELFF. The whole variable domain, remainder taken from reference TRBV5-6 and TRBJ2-2, is DAGVTQSPTHLIKTRGQQVTLRCSPKSGHDTVSWYQQALGQGPQFIFQYYEEEERQRGNFPDRFSGHQFPNYSSELNVNALLLGDSALYLCASSSDSSNTGELFFGEGSRLTVL.

CDR3 sequence: CASKMIANYGYTF. In DNA, the CDR3 is TGTGCCAGCAAAATGATAGCTAACTATGGCTACACCTTC. This chain joins TRBV6-1 and TRBJ1-2; D remains unclear. The CDR3 has 13 residues. Per the germline V gene, CDR1 is MNHNS and CDR2 is SASEGT. Trimming removed 7 bases from V and 0 bases from J, with 9 bases in between.

The chain carries TRBV19 and TRBJ1-3; D is unclear. This CDR3 has 16 amino acids. With 2 bases removed from V and 1 base from J, the gap between germline ends came to 12 bases. The V gene's germline CDR1 is LNHDA and CDR2 SQIVND (reference sequence). CDR3 DNA sequence: TGTGCCAGTAGTATAACACTCCGGAGGTCTGGAAACACCATATATTTT. The encoded protein is CASSITLRRSGNTIYF.